These 3 T cell receptor beta chains were all obtained from the same sample, sequenced in a study of control samples from healthy donors and cancer patients. The assay was immunoSEQ multiplex PCR, and TCRdb's table has in-frame clones only and misses some. The sample lists some 210,000 clones, approximately 90% occurring once. Sequences were obtained from blood. Receptors were obtained from a man aged 25 to 40 in good health.

The chain joins TRBV30 to TRBJ1-2, with D tentatively TRBD1 (6 bases). Germline V lookup: CDR1 GTSNPN, CDR2 SVGIG (reference sequence). V shed 3 bases and J shed 8 bases, with 16 bases lying between them. This CDR3 contains 13 residues. The CDR3 here is CAWRPGGAGGYTF. The CDR3 DNA follows: TGTGCCTGGAGACCGGGGGGGGCCGGGGGCTACACCTTC.

The chain combines TRBV7-9 with TRBJ1-4; D is ambiguous. Germline V gene sequence: CDR1 SEHNR, CDR2 FQNEAQ (reference sequence). The CDR3 extends over 15 amino acids. The V end lost 1 base, the J end lost 0 bases, and 6 bases lay between the germline ends. For the CDR3, the DNA is TGTGCCAGCAGCTTAGAGGCAGCAACTAATGAAAAACTGTTTTTT. It codes for CASSLEAATNEKLFF.

In nucleotides, the CDR3 is TGTGCCATCTCGGGACAGGGGAATTCACCCCTCCACTTT. Translation: CAISGQGNSPLHF. The rearrangement joins TRBV7-9 to TRBJ1-6; 10 bases map to TRBD1. The CDR3 is 13 residues long. V trimming: 10 bases; J trimming: 7 bases; junction bases outside the gene matches: 4. Germline values: CDR1 SEHNR, CDR2 FQNEAQ (reference sequence).